These 8 T cell receptor beta chains were all obtained from the same sample, sequenced in a study of Ad26.COV2.S vaccination and SARS-CoV-2 variants. Only in-frame clones appear in the TCRdb table, and some are missing; sequencing was by immunoSEQ multiplex PCR. The table has about 460,000 clones, approximately 90% seen once. Treatment specified: roughly 19 received Ad26.COV2.S at low or high dose, single or two shots; roughly 5 received placebo; per-sample allocation not given. Sampling took place 63 days after the first vaccine or placebo injection. The specimen was peripheral blood, collected in a trial of Ad26.COV2.S vaccine versus placebo. Source of these receptors: a person aged 18-60 years who received the Ad26.COV2.S COVID-19 vaccine or a placebo.

V gene TRBV5-8 combines with J gene TRBJ2-3; the match to TRBD2 covers 8 bases. This CDR3 is 15 amino acids long. Germline-derived CDR1 and CDR2 are SGHTS and YDEGEE. V was pared by 4 bases and J by 4 bases, with 8 bases of the junction left unmatched. The CDR3 here is CASSGQGLESDTQYF. As DNA, the CDR3 is TGTGCCAGCAGCGGCCAGGGACTAGAGTCAGATACGCAGTATTTT.

This clone has only one observation. V usage is TRBV5-1 and J usage is TRBJ1-2; D is unresolved. The CDR3 loop spans 15 amino acids. The germline V gene encodes CDR1 SGHRS and CDR2 YFSETQ. Trimming shortened V by 2 bases and J by 2 bases, and 13 bases separated the two germline ends. The CDR3 reads CASSFSQKINYGYTF. Here the CDR3 DNA reads TGCGCCAGCAGCTTTTCGCAGAAGATAAACTATGGCTACACCTTC. The variable domain in full, completed from reference TRBV5-1 and TRBJ1-2, reads KAGVTQTPRYLIKTRGQQVTLSCSPISGHRSVSWYQQTPGQGLQFLFEYFSETQRNKGNFPGRFSGRQFSNSRSEMNVSTLELGDSALYLCASSFSQKINYGYTFGSGTRLTVV.

The V call is TRBV5-1, the J call TRBJ1-4; 8 bases fit TRBD1. There are 14 residues in the CDR3. V lost 0 bases to trimming and J lost 8 bases; unmatched junction nucleotides: 3. Germline-derived CDR1 and CDR2 are SGHRS and YFSETQ. The chain's CDR3 is CASSLDRGGEKLFF. CDR3 DNA: TGCGCCAGCAGCTTGGACAGGGGGGGCGAAAAACTGTTTTTT. The variable domain in full, with the rest retrieved from reference TRBV5-1 and TRBJ1-4, is KAGVTQTPRYLIKTRGQQVTLSCSPISGHRSVSWYQQTPGQGLQFLFEYFSETQRNKGNFPGRFSGRQFSNSRSEMNVSTLELGDSALYLCASSLDRGGEKLFFGSGTQLSVL.

J is TRBJ1-1 and V is TRBV12-3 or TRBV12-4, with TRBD1 as a possible D gene (6 bases). The CDR3 is made up of 13 amino acids. Trimming left V 6 bases short and J 0 bases short, with 8 bases between. CDR3: CASRPGVNTEAFF. The CDR3 region has the DNA TGTGCCAGCAGGCCAGGGGTGAACACTGAAGCTTTCTTT.

This clone has only one observation. V usage is TRBV6-5 and J usage is TRBJ1-5; D is unclear. The V end was cut by 0 bases, the J end by 6 bases, with 9 bases between. The germline CDR1 and CDR2 sequences are MNHEY and SVGAGI. The length of the CDR3 is 14 residues. Here the CDR3 reads CASSYSSWGQPQHF. In DNA form, the CDR3 reads TGTGCCAGCAGTTACTCGAGTTGGGGTCAGCCCCAGCATTTT.

The rearrangement joins TRBV28 to TRBJ2-7; weak D call: TRBD2 (6 bases). The V gene lost 6 bases and the J gene lost 3 bases, with 21 bases spanning the gap. The CDR3 spans 16 residues. The germline CDR1 and CDR2 sequences are MDHEN and SYDVKM. As DNA, the CDR3 is TGTGCCAGCAGCCCCTCGGGGGAGCGGAGCTTCTACGAGCAGTACTTC. It yields the protein CASSPSGERSFYEQYF.

V gene TRBV12-3 or TRBV12-4 combines with J gene TRBJ1-1; D uncertain. Trimming removed 5 bases at V and 7 bases at J, with 14 bases between. The CDR3 consists of 13 residues. The CDR3 is CASSLGMGSEAFF. The CDR3 nucleotides read TGTGCCAGCAGTCTAGGTATGGGCAGTGAAGCTTTCTTT.

In DNA form, the CDR3 reads TGTGCCAGCAGCCCCTCAGGACAGGGAAACGAGCAGTACTTC. Translating gives CASSPSGQGNEQYF. This chain links TRBV9 with TRBJ2-7, with TRBD1 identical over 8 bases. The CDR3 length is 14 residues. Germline CDR1 reads SGDLS; CDR2 reads YYNGEE. V lost 4 bases and J lost 5; bases outside the gene matches: 8.